The sequence of this T cell receptor (beta chain) was determined in a study of control samples from healthy donors and cancer patients. Sequencing used immunoSEQ multiplex PCR; TCRdb keeps in-frame clones, though not all of them. The data hold 130,000 to 150,000 clones, with around nine tenths observed a single time. The ends lost 0 bases at V and 0 bases at J; junction bases unmatched: 12. The germline gives CDR1 SGDLS, CDR2 YYNGEE. CDR3 length equals 19 residues. The origin of this receptor is a man aged 30 to 45 in good health. The specimen was blood. The chain uses TRBV9 and TRBJ1-1; 9 nucleotides line up with TRBD1. CDR3 protein: CASSVARGGTGPLNTEAFF. CDR3 DNA sequence: TGTGCCAGCAGCGTAGCTAGAGGAGGGACAGGGCCTTTGAACACTGAAGCTTTCTTT.